The present T cell receptor (beta chain) was sequenced within a study of MAIT cells during Salmonella Paratyphi A infection (dated by TCRdb to about 2017). Study-level background: Adult volunteers aged 18 to 60 swallowed one dose of 1-5x10^3 CFU of S. Paratyphi A strain NVGH308. Diagnosed volunteers received ciprofloxacin 500 mg twice daily for 14 days starting at diagnosis.

The library came from 5' RACE. TCRbeta was amplified by two rounds of PCR with Phusion High-Fidelity polymerase, and sample-specific barcodes were added in the primers. TCRbeta libraries were made through template-switch cDNA synthesis using SMARTScribe reverse transcriptase and a TRBC-specific primer. After barcoding, samples were pooled and then prepared using the NEBNext Ultra DNA Library Prep Kit for Illumina. The libraries were sequenced on an Illumina MiSeq using the MiSeq reagent kit v2, 300 cycles. The source study handled its data this way. Reads were demultiplexed by barcode with Jemultiplexer and were aligned with MiTCR using default parameters. VDJtools filtered out non-functional sequences; clonotypes were defined by amino acid sequence, with frequencies based on assigned sequence reads. Clonal space homeostasis binned clonotypes by frequency as over-represented (0.05-1), large, medium and small. Clones were called with MiXCR by TCRdb after fastp trimmed the public reads at Q25, and only in-frame beta chains were retained. For every CDR3 protein sequence, its rows merge into one entry that carries the most common genes and DNA. Here the V and J calls rest on TCRdb's processing, not on the authors' analysis. This sample gives some 950 distinct CDR3 sequences in total; under 25% of them show up just once. Clones ranked in the top ten supply approximately 35% of the sample.

The V and J ends are trimmed by 3 bases and 0 bases, leaving 11 bases between them. For CDR1 and CDR2, the germline V gene (reference sequence) lists DFQATT and SNEGSKA. The CDR3 measures 14 amino acids from cysteine to phenylalanine. The retained sequence is limited to the CDR3, 42 bases, with the frame set at the first base. This clonotype was picked up a small number of times. Its target antigen remains unknown. No much larger clone is present one base from it, and per-base qualities are unavailable. Taken with the paper, the label for time point translates to: mid-infection, around enteric fever diagnosis. MAIT cells were defined as Valpha7.2+ CD161+ T cells and identified and sorted by flow cytometry. In 6 or 7 volunteers who developed enteric fever after controlled oral challenge with live Salmonella Paratyphi A, circulating MAIT cell TCRbeta repertoires were profiled over time. MAIT cell samples were contributed by each diagnosed volunteer at pre-infection, mid-infection and post-infection timepoints. A diagnosis of enteric fever required Paratyphi A bacteremia and/or a persistent fever above 38 degrees C that lasted more than 12 hours. Challenged volunteers were diagnosed with infection sometime between day 4 and day 7 after challenge. Between 5,000 and 10,000 MAIT cells per sample were sorted directly into RNAqueous-Micro lysis buffer for RNA extraction. Lymphoprep gradient centrifugation was used to isolate peripheral blood mononuclear cells from both the blood samples and the leukocyte cones. A BD FACSAria Fusion or BD FACSAria III sorter was used for cell sorting.

General study outcomes and caveats: MAIT TRBV usage was found to be oligoclonal, with TRBV20 and TRBV6 favoured, and appeared to be unchanged by infection. The space taken up by over-represented MAIT clonotypes dropped significantly from baseline to mid-infection (around 0.15 to 0.10), while post-infection showed no significant difference. Compared with healthy controls, diagnosed volunteers had more expansion or contraction among the top five MAIT clonotypes (around 0.5 versus 0.13), a finding that suggests the repertoire is reshaped by infection. The availability of volunteer samples limited the sample sizes, but these sizes were considered adequate to detect differences between groups.

This sample comprised MAIT cells from PBMCs, obtained at the middle sampling point of the challenge study. The chain is encoded by TRBV20-1 joined to TRBJ1-1; too little of a D gene remains to name it. This receptor was identified in a person aged 18 to 70 who was deliberately infected with Salmonella Paratyphi A in a paratyphoid fever challenge study. The CDR3 region: CSARVETMNTEAFF. The nucleotide sequence is given as TGCAGTGCTAGGGTCGAAACCATGAACACTGAAGCTTTCTTT.